Below are 28 T cell receptor beta chains sequenced from a single sample in a study of Graves' ophthalmopathy and Graves' hyperthyroidism. RNA transcripts provided the template for amplifying TCR beta CDR3 regions. After a first-round RT-PCR with HTBI primers, a second-round multiplex PCR was run. TCRdb recomputed calls from the multiplex PCR reads with MiXCR, one row per CDR3 protein. The sample lists about 220,000 distinct CDR3 sequences; about a fifth were seen once. The specimen sequenced was peripheral blood. The source is a woman aged 45-65 years with Graves' ophthalmopathy.

This clonotype was recorded at least ten times. This chain links TRBV6-1 with TRBJ1-3; D unresolved. Trimming pared 5 bases from V and 3 bases from J, leaving 8 bases between. The CDR3 consists of 13 residues. CDR1 is MNHNS and CDR2 is SASEGT in the germline V gene. The DNA of the CDR3 is TGTGCCAGCAGTCCGACCGGTGGAAACACCATATATTTT. Translating it yields CASSPTGGNTIYF.

The chain couples TRBV5-6 to TRBJ2-5; 7 bases align to TRBD1. This CDR3 comprises 14 residues. J gave up 1 base and V 3 bases, and 3 bases lay outside the gene matches. The germline gives CDR1 SGHDT, CDR2 YYEEEE. The CDR3 nucleotides read TGTGCCAGCAGCTCTACAGGGGCCCAAGAGACCCAGTACTTC. It encodes CASSSTGAQETQYF.

This rearrangement joins TRBV29-1 to TRBJ1-5; 8 positions match TRBD1. Per germline, CDR1 SQVTM and CDR2 ANQGSEA. The junction had 12 bases not matched to a gene; V was cut back by 4 bases and J by 1 base. The CDR3 spans 17 residues. CDR3 DNA: TGCAGCGTTGTGACGACAGGGGACCCGTTAAGCAATCAGCCCCAGCATTTT. Residues: CSVVTTGDPLSNQPQHF. Filled out from reference TRBV29-1 and TRBJ1-5, the complete variable domain reads SAVISQKPSRDICQRGTSLTIQCQVDSQVTMMFWYRQQPGQSLTLIATANQGSEATYESGFVIDKFPISRPNLTFSTLTVSNMSPEDSSIYLCSVVTTGDPLSNQPQHFGDGTRLSIL.

Many counts were recorded for this clonotype. The V gene is TRBV6-5, the J gene TRBJ1-1; D is unresolved. This CDR3 spans 13 amino acids. Germline lookup yields CDR1 MNHEY and CDR2 SVGAGI. V was clipped by 4 bases and J by 3 bases, with 9 bases between them. The CDR3 nucleotides are TGTGCCAGCAGTTCCCCGGGTTACACTGAAGCTTTCTTT. Translating gives CASSSPGYTEAFF.

This clonotype has a count of ten or more. The J gene is TRBJ2-5, the V gene TRBV29-1; 9 bases agree with TRBD2. This CDR3 has 13 residues. Germline CDR1 reads SQVTM; CDR2 reads ANQGSEA. V gave up 3 bases and J gave up 9 bases; unmatched junction bases: 8. This chain's CDR3 is CSVESGLAGAQYF. The CDR3 DNA sequence: TGCAGCGTTGAGTCGGGACTAGCAGGAGCCCAGTACTTC.

This clonotype was counted many times. The chain links TRBV5-1 to TRBJ2-2; perhaps TRBD2 as D (5 bases). The CDR3 sequence is 15 residues long. Germline V lookup: CDR1 SGHRS, CDR2 YFSETQ. V was clipped by 0 bases and J by 3 bases, with 9 bases between them. The CDR3 DNA is TGCGCCAGCAGCTTGGGAGGGCTGTACACCGGGGAGCTGTTTTTT. Its protein is CASSLGGLYTGELFF.

About this clonotype: This may arise from a read error, as a much more abundant clone is one base away. As DNA, the CDR3 is TGCAGTGCTAGAGAGGACGCGAACACTGTAGCTTTCTTT. Translated: CSAREDANTVAFF. The V and J genes are TRBV20-1 and TRBJ1-1, with D unresolved. Germline CDR1 is DFQATT and CDR2 is SNEGSKA (reference sequence). This CDR3 is 13 amino acids long.

This clonotype was detected ten times or more. The chain links TRBV12-3 or TRBV12-4 to TRBJ1-2, with unresolved D. The V end lost 4 bases, the J end lost 4 bases, and 10 bases lay between the germline ends. This CDR3 is 13 amino acids long. The CDR3 sequence is CASSSPGVYGYTF. Here the CDR3 DNA reads TGTGCCAGCAGTTCGCCCGGGGTCTATGGCTACACCTTC.

The J gene is TRBJ1-2, the V gene TRBV30; D gene unclear. Germline V gene lookup returns CDR1 GTSNPN and CDR2 SVGIG (reference sequence). The CDR3 extends over 11 amino acids. V shed 3 bases and J shed 6 bases, with 8 bases lying between them. The CDR3, as DNA: TGTGCCTGGAGCCCATTCGATGGCTACACCTTC. Residues: CAWSPFDGYTF.

This clonotype has a count of ten or more. CDR3 coding DNA: TGTGCCAGCAGTTTAGCGGGAGCCTACGAGCAGTACTTC. Its translation is CASSLAGAYEQYF. The rearrangement joins TRBV28 to TRBJ2-7, with 7 bases identical to TRBD2. This CDR3 region has 13 residues. Per germline, CDR1 MDHEN and CDR2 SYDVKM. With 2 bases clipped from V and 2 bases from J, the junction kept 0 bases outside the gene matches. Using reference TRBV28 and TRBJ2-7 for the parts outside the CDR3, the full variable domain is DVKVTQSSRYLVKRTGEKVFLECVQDMDHENMFWYRQDPGLGLRLIYFSYDVKMKEKGDIPEGYSVSREKKERFSLILESASTNQTSMYLCASSLAGAYEQYFGPGTRLTVT.

CDR3 coding DNA: TGTGCCAGCAGTGAGGGACCCTCCCCTTACGAGCAGTACTTC. It is translated as CASSEGPSPYEQYF. The chain joins TRBV6-1 to TRBJ2-7, with D perhaps matching TRBD1 or TRBD2 (5 bases each). Germline loops: CDR1 MNHNS, CDR2 SASEGT. The CDR3 length is 14 residues. Trimming took off 3 bases at V and 4 bases at J, with 13 bases between the two ends.

This clonotype was recorded many times. The chain links TRBV20-1 to TRBJ1-5; 10 bases map to TRBD1. Unmatched junction bases numbered 11, after V lost 0 bases and J lost 9 bases. CDR1 and CDR2 (germline): DFQATT, SNEGSKA (reference sequence). The CDR3 covers 16 residues. The CDR3 sequence is CSARDADRGESGPQHF. Written as DNA, the CDR3 is TGCAGTGCTAGAGATGCGGACAGGGGGGAATCAGGGCCCCAGCATTTT.

This clonotype was seen a few times. The J gene is TRBJ2-7, the V gene TRBV2; D unresolved. Looked up from germline, CDR1 is SNHLY and CDR2 is FYNNEI. The CDR3 covers 15 residues. Trimming removed 10 bases from V and 3 bases from J, with 22 bases in between. The CDR3 sequence: CATALGRTQVYEQYF. The CDR3 nucleotides are TGTGCCACCGCCCTGGGCAGGACCCAAGTCTACGAGCAGTACTTC.

This clonotype was seen repeatedly, ten times or more. V and J are TRBV30 and TRBJ1-6; tentatively, D is TRBD1 (5 bases). Germline V lookup: CDR1 GTSNPN, CDR2 SVGIG (reference sequence). V lost 2 bases, J lost 13 bases, and 15 bases lay in between. The CDR3 covers 13 residues. This CDR3 reads CAWSRRRGDPLHF. The DNA of the CDR3 is TGTGCCTGGAGTCGTCGCCGGGGGGATCCCCTCCACTTT.

This clonotype was detected once. The chain is built from TRBV7-2 and TRBJ2-7; D unclear. Germline CDR1 reads SGHTA; CDR2 reads FQGNSA. This CDR3 spans 13 amino acids. V was pared by 5 bases and J by 6 bases, with 14 bases between. CDR3 region: CASSLEPLGEQYF. The CDR3 coding sequence is TGTGCCAGCAGCCTGGAACCACTTGGCGAGCAGTACTTC.

CDR3 protein: CASSYQRDHLELAKNIQYF. CDR3 bases: TGTGCCAGCAGTTACCAGCGGGACCACCTAGAACTAGCCAAAAACATTCAGTACTTC. The J gene is TRBJ2-5, the V gene TRBV6-2 or TRBV6-3, with TRBD2 matching over 7 bases. The end of the DNA aligns better with TRBJ2-4, so the J call may be wrong. The CDR3 runs 19 residues. Germline CDR1 is MNHEY and CDR2 is SVGEGT.

The V and J genes are TRBV7-2 and TRBJ1-1, with D possibly matching TRBD1 (5 bases). This CDR3 has 13 residues. Germline-derived CDR1 and CDR2 are SGHTA and FQGNSA. Trimming stripped 6 bases from V and 4 bases from J, with 12 bases between. The CDR3 DNA sequence: TGTGCCAGCAGAGGAGGGGCTTCCACTGAAGCTTTCTTT. Protein: CASRGGASTEAFF.

As regards this clonotype: A single base separates this from a much larger clone, so it may be a read error. The chain links TRBV30 to TRBJ1-2; 8 positions match TRBD1. Germline lookup yields CDR1 GTSNPN and CDR2 SVGIG (reference sequence). CDR3 length: 13 amino acids. The trim removed 7 bases at V and 8 bases at J, leaving 12 bases unmatched. CDR3 sequence (DNA): TGTGCCTATCTGACAGGGGCCTCTCGGGGCTACACCTTC. It is translated as CAYLTGASRGYTF. Supplemented by reference TRBV30 and TRBJ1-2, the full variable domain reads SQTIHQWPATLVQPVGSPLSLECTVEGTSNPNLYWYRQAAGRGLQLLFYSVGIGQISSEVPQNLSASRPQDRQFILSSKKLLLSDSGFYLCAYLTGASRGYTFGSGTRLTVV.

The sample holds many counts of this clonotype. This chain joins TRBV12-3 or TRBV12-4 and TRBJ1-1; perhaps TRBD1 as D (5 bases). Deletions cut 2 bases from V and 6 bases from J, with 10 bases between. The CDR3 sequence is 13 residues long. Here the CDR3 reads CASSLSGGAEAFF. The CDR3 DNA reads TGTGCCAGCAGTTTAAGCGGGGGGGCTGAAGCTTTCTTT.

The CDR3 loop reads CASSPRGSVNEQYF. The CDR3 nucleotides are TGTGCCAGCAGCCCCAGGGGGTCGGTGAACGAGCAGTACTTC. The gene calls are TRBV13 and TRBJ2-7, with 7 bases aligning to TRBD1. Germline CDR1 and CDR2: PRHDT and FYEKMQ (reference sequence). This CDR3 is 14 amino acids long. Germline trimming cut 5 bases from V and 5 bases from J; bases unmatched to any gene: 9.

This clonotype came up many times. The V and J genes are TRBV20-1 and TRBJ1-1; D might be TRBD1 (5 bases). CDR3 length: 12 residues. Germline V lookup: CDR1 DFQATT, CDR2 SNEGSKA (reference sequence). Trimming took 6 bases from V and 7 from J, leaving 15 bases between them. CDR3 protein: CSASVQGLEAFF. The CDR3, as DNA: TGCAGTGCATCGGTGCAGGGACTTGAAGCTTTCTTT.

This clonotype was seen ten or more times. The genes are TRBV6-1 and TRBJ2-5; TRBD1 might be the D (7 bases). This CDR3 region has 15 residues. Trimming cost V 3 bases and J 4 bases, with 15 bases left between them. The germline gives CDR1 MNHNS, CDR2 SASEGT. The DNA for the CDR3 is TGTGCCAGCAGTGAGGGACAGCTCGGGGGAGAGACCCAGTACTTC. As protein: CASSEGQLGGETQYF.

The chain is built from TRBV30 and TRBJ2-7; 7 nucleotides agree with TRBD1. Losses at the gene ends were 1 base for V and 6 bases for J; bases not matched to a gene: 6. CDR3 length: 13 amino acids. CDR1 GTSNPN and CDR2 SVGIG come from the germline V gene (reference sequence). CDR3 residues: CAWSDGQVGEQYF. As DNA, the CDR3 is TGTGCCTGGAGTGACGGACAGGTGGGCGAGCAGTACTTC.

In its sample, this clonotype was seen many times. The chain has TRBV15 and TRBJ1-2, with D unclear. The CDR3 extends over 15 amino acids. The V end lost 0 bases, the J end lost 5 bases, and 13 bases lay between the germline ends. Germline V CDR1 and CDR2: LNHNV, YYDKDF (reference sequence). The DNA of the CDR3 is TGTGCCACCAGCAGAGAGGCCCCTCCGCCTTATGGCTACACCTTC. The encoded protein is CATSREAPPPYGYTF.

This clonotype has ten or more counts. The chain employs TRBV19 and TRBJ1-2, with D possibly matching TRBD1 (5 bases). V was pared by 7 bases and J by 7 bases, with 13 bases between. The CDR3 has 12 residues. The V gene's germline CDR1 is LNHDA and CDR2 SQIVND (reference sequence). The CDR3 DNA sequence: TGTGCCAGTACGTGGGGGATGGTTGGCTACACCTTC. This codes for CASTWGMVGYTF.

This clonotype was observed many times. V usage is TRBV19 and J usage is TRBJ1-5; D is uncertain. The CDR3 extends over 14 amino acids. Trimming cost V 3 bases and J 5 bases, with 11 bases left between them. In germline, CDR1 is LNHDA, CDR2 SQIVND (reference sequence). CDR3 loop: CASSIWGDHQPQHF. In DNA form, the CDR3 reads TGTGCCAGTAGTATCTGGGGAGATCATCAGCCCCAGCATTTT.

This clonotype was seen many times. The chain couples TRBV4-1 to TRBJ1-5; unclear D gene. This CDR3 is 14 amino acids long. Trimming took 4 bases from V and 1 from J, leaving 8 bases between them. Germline CDR1 reads MGHRA; CDR2 reads YSYEKL. DNA for the CDR3: TGCGCCAGCAGCCTTGGCCGGAGCAATCAGCCCCAGCATTTT. This codes for CASSLGRSNQPQHF.

This clonotype has ten or more counts. The chain recombines TRBV7-6 with TRBJ2-7; TRBD2 aligns across 11 bases. Germline CDR1 and CDR2: SGHVS and FNYEAQ. V was pared by 2 bases and J by 3 bases, with 3 bases of the junction left unmatched. The CDR3 loop spans 15 amino acids. DNA of the CDR3: TGTGCCAGCAGCTTACGGACTAGCGGGCTCTACGAGCAGTACTTC. Translating it yields CASSLRTSGLYEQYF.